This TCR beta chain emerged from a study of spatial heterogeneity in lung cancer. Whole-study results and caveats: Within tumors, counts of expanded alpha and beta TCRs tracked tumor mutation counts.

In this sample, this clonotype turned up many times. The antigen remains unidentified. Time point: sample taken at primary tumor resection. The V end lost 2 bases, the J end lost 5 bases, and 13 bases lay between the germline ends. Germline V gives CDR1 KGHSH, CDR2 LQKENI. The CDR3 contains 16 residues. TCRdb used MiXCR to reprocess the 5' RACE reads, holding one entry per CDR3 protein. The repertoire includes approximately 17,000 distinct CDR3 sequences, more than 6.5% of them detected once, and less than 30% sits in the top ten. The material sequenced was lung tumor tissue, taken at surgery. J is TRBJ1-6 and V is TRBV18, with D uncertain. The source of this sequence is a male donor with early-stage non-small cell lung cancer. The CDR3 sequence: CASSPFTAENNSPLHF. The DNA of the CDR3 is TGTGCCAGCTCACCATTCACAGCGGAGAATAATTCACCCCTCCACTTT.